Included here is one T cell receptor (beta chain) sequence, with context. No antigen is known for it. There are no base qualities to consult, and no much larger clone falls within one base. TCRbeta CDR3 regions were amplified from genomic DNA using the immunoSEQ Assay, a bias-controlled multiplex PCR. Processing in the source paper ran as follows. Nucleated cell counts per sample were estimated from amplification of reference gene primers within the assay. Sequence reads were collapsed and filtered to measure the absolute abundance of every unique TCRbeta CDR3 rearrangement. For each sample, productive Simpson clonality was calculated by taking the square root of Simpson's diversity index across productive rearrangements. The immuneACCESS repertoire file appears here via TCRdb, limited to in-frame rearrangements. These files lack a portion of the clones; in checked studies, under half of the deficit traces to unresolved V genes, and the cause of the others is not known. V and J calls and clone size are those listed in that table; D and trimming were worked out from the DNA. Within this sample are fewer than 250,000 clones, with 90% of them counted one time only. Roughly 16% of the sample lies in the top ten.

Participants in the prospective study were enrolled through a virtual design, were aged about 18 to 100 years, and lived in roughly 24 United States geographic areas. In the prospective study, cohorts were assigned on the basis of participant-reported clinical history obtained from a screening survey and a study questionnaire. Exposed participants had been in contact, within 2 weeks of entering the study, with a person who had a PCR-confirmed or clinician-diagnosed case of COVID-19. Mobile phlebotomists in the prospective study collected whole blood, serum and a nasopharyngeal or oropharyngeal swab from every participant. Participants in the prospective study had the option to provide additional blood draws and questionnaires over a 2-month period. Before DNA extraction, prospective study blood samples were shipped either frozen or at room temperature. This entry belongs to a study of blood T cell repertoires in COVID-19 (dated by TCRdb to 2019 to 2021). About the investigation overall: Samples covering the acute and convalescent phases of COVID-19 were provided by collaborators in the United States, Italy and Spain. HLA class I and class II types, where available, came from metadata supplied by the sample provider rather than from assay-based typing. The prospective study material was composed of cDNA or gDNA derived from T cells, B-cell-depleted T cells, or PBMCs. Samples came from the ongoing ImmuneRACE study (first 160 participants) plus 1,254 subjects from 6 global collaborators. A de-identified subject ID, COVID-19 status, age in years and sex were almost always included in the sample metadata. The dataset comprised deeply sampled blood TCRbeta repertoires from subjects exposed to, actively infected with, or recovered from COVID-19. A freely available public database, intended as a resource for researchers studying the immune response to SARS-CoV-2, is where the repertoires were released.

V is trimmed back by 8 bases and J by 6 bases, and the junction contains 6 bases that no gene match accounts for. From the germline V gene (reference sequence), CDR1 is LGHDT and CDR2 is YNNKEL. The CDR3 has 13 amino acids, counting the end cysteine and phenylalanine. Of the read, only the CDR3 DNA is kept; its 39 bases are in frame from base 1. What the work shows at the level of the full study, not this receptor alone: The quantity of clinical and demographic metadata differed by source and by participant and was supplied without curation.

The material sequenced was PBMCs or T cells enriched from blood (not recorded which). This clonotype originated in a man aged 25-45 years who had been exposed to COVID-19. This chain is built from TRBV3-1 (or the pseudogene TRBV3-2) and TRBJ2-2, with TRBD1 matching 7 junction bases. The sequenced DNA: TGTGCCAGCTTTTCGGGACAGTCCGGGGAGCTGTTTTTT. This is translated as CASFSGQSGELFF.